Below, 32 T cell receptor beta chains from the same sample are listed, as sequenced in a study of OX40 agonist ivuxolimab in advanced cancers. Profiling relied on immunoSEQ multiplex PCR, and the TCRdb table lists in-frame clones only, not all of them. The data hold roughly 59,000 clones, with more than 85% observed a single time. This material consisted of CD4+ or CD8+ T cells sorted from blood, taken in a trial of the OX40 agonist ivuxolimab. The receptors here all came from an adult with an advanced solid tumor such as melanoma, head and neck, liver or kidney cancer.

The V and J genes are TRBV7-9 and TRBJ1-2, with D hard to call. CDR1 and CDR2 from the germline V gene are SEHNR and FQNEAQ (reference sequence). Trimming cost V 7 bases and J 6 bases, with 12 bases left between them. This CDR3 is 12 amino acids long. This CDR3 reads CASTPDRDGYTF. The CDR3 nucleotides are TGTGCCAGCACTCCGGATCGAGATGGCTACACCTTC.

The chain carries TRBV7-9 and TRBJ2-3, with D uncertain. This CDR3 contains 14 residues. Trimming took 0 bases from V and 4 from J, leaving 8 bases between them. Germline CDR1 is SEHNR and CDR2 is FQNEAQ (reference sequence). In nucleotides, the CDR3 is TGTGCCAGCAGCTTAGCAGAAACCGCAGATACGCAGTATTTT. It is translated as CASSLAETADTQYF.

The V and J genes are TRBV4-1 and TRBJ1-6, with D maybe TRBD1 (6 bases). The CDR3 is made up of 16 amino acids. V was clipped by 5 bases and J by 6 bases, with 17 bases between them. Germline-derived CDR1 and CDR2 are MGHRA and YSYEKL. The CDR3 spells CASSFQTTGSNSPLHF. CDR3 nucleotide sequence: TGCGCCAGCAGCTTTCAAACAACAGGGTCTAATTCACCCCTCCACTTT.

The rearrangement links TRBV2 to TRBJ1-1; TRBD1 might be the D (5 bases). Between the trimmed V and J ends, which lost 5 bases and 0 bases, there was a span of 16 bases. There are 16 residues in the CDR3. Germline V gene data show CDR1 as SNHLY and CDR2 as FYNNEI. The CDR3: CASSFTRQSMNTEAFF. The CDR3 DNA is TGTGCCAGCAGTTTTACCCGACAGTCCATGAACACTGAAGCTTTCTTT.

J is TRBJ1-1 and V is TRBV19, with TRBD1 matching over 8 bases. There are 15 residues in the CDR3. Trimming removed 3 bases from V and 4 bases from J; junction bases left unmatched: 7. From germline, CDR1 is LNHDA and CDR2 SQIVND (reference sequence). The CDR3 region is CASSISQGAATEAFF. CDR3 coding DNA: TGTGCCAGTAGTATCTCTCAGGGGGCGGCCACTGAAGCTTTCTTT.

CDR3: CASGLGALAGGLDTQYF. DNA of the CDR3: TGTGCCAGCGGGTTAGGCGCACTAGCGGGGGGACTAGATACGCAGTATTTT. This chain uses TRBV5-4 with TRBJ2-3; 12 positions match TRBD2. The CDR3 loop spans 17 amino acids. V lost 7 bases and J lost 5; bases outside the gene matches: 14. Germline CDR1 is SGHNT and CDR2 is YYREEE (reference sequence).

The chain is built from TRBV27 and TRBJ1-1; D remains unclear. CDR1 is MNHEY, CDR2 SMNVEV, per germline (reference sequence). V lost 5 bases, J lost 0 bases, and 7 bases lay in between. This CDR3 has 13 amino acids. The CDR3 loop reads CASSAQMNTEAFF. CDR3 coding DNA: TGTGCCAGCAGTGCCCAGATGAACACTGAAGCTTTCTTT.

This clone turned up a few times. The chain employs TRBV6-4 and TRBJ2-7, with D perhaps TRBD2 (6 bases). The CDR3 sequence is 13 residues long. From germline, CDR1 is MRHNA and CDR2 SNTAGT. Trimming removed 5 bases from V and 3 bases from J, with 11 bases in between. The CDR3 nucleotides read TGTGCCAGCAGTTACGGTAGCGGCTACGAGCAGTACTTC. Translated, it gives CASSYGSGYEQYF.

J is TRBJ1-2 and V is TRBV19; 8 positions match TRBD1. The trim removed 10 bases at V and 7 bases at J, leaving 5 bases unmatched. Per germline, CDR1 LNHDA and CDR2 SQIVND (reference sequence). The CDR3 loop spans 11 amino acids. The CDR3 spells CAIVGTGGYTF. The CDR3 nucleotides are TGTGCCATAGTGGGGACAGGTGGCTACACCTTC. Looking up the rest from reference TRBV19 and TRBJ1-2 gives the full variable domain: DGGITQSPKYLFRKEGQNVTLSCEQNLNHDAMYWYRQDPGQGLRLIYYSQIVNDFQKGDIAEGYSVSREKKESFPLTVTSAQKNPTAFYLCAIVGTGGYTFGSGTRLTVV.

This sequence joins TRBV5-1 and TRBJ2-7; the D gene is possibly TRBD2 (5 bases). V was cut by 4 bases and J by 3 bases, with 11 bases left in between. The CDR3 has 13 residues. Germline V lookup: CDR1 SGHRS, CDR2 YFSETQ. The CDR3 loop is CASSENGDYEQYF. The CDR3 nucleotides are TGCGCCAGCAGCGAGAACGGGGACTACGAGCAGTACTTC.

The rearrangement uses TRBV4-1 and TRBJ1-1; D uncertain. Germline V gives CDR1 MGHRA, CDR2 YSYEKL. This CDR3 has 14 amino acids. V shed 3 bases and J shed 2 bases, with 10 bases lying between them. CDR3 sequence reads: CASSHRQDNTEAFF. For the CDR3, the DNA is TGCGCCAGCAGCCACAGACAAGATAACACTGAAGCTTTCTTT.

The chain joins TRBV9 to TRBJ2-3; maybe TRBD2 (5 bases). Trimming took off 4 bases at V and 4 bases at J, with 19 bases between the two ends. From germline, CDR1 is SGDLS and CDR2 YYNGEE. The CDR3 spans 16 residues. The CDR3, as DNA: TGTGCCAGCAGCTCCCGACTATTTGGGAGTGCAGATACGCAGTATTTT. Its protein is CASSSRLFGSADTQYF.

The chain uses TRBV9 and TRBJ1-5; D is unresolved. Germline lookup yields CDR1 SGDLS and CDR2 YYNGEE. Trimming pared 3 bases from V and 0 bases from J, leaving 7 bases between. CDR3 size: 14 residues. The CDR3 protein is CASSGSYSNQPQHF. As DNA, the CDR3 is TGTGCCAGCAGCGGTTCTTATAGCAATCAGCCCCAGCATTTT.

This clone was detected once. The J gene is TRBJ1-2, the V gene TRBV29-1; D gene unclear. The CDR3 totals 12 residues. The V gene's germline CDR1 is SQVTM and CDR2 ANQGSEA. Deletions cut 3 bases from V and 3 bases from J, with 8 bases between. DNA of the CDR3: TGCAGCGTTGATGGAGGGCACTATGGCTACACCTTC. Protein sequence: CSVDGGHYGYTF.

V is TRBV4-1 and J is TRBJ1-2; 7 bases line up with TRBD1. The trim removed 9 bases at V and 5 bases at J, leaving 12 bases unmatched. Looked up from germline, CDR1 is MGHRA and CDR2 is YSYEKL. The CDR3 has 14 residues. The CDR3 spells CASKKGASLYGYTF. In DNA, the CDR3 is TGCGCCAGTAAGAAGGGGGCCTCGCTTTATGGCTACACCTTC.

CDR3 amino acids: CASRDTYNEQFF. In DNA, the CDR3 is TGCGCCAGCCGAGACACGTACAATGAGCAGTTCTTC. The rearrangement links TRBV5-1 to TRBJ2-1; D is ambiguous. This CDR3 is 12 amino acids long. V was pared by 7 bases and J by 4 bases, with 9 bases between. Germline-derived CDR1 and CDR2 are SGHRS and YFSETQ. The variable domain in full, completed from reference TRBV5-1 and TRBJ2-1, reads KAGVTQTPRYLIKTRGQQVTLSCSPISGHRSVSWYQQTPGQGLQFLFEYFSETQRNKGNFPGRFSGRQFSNSRSEMNVSTLELGDSALYLCASRDTYNEQFFGPGTRLTVL.

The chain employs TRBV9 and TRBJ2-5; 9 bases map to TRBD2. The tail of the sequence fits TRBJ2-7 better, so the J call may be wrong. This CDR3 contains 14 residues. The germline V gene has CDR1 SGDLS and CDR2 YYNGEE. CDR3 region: CASSGSGSAYEQYF. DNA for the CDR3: TGTGCCAGCAGCGGTAGCGGGAGTGCGTACGAGCAGTACTTC.

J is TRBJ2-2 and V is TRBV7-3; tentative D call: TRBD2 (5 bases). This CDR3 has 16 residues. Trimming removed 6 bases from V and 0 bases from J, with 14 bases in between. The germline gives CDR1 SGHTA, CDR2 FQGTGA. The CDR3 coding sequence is TGTGCCAGCAGTCAAGACTACGTCGCGAACACCGGGGAGCTGTTTTTT. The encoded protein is CASSQDYVANTGELFF.

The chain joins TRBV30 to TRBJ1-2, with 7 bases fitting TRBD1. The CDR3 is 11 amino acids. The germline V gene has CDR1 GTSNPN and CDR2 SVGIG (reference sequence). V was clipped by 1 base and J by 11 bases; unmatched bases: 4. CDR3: CAWSGGTEYTF. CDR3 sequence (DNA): TGTGCCTGGAGTGGAGGGACAGAGTACACCTTC.

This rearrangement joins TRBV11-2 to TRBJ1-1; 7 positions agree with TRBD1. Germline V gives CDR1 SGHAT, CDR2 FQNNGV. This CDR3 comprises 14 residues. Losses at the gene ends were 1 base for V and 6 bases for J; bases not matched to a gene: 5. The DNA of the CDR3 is TGTGCCAGCAGCTTAGCCCAGGGGGGCCCTGAAGCTTTCTTT. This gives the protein CASSLAQGGPEAFF.

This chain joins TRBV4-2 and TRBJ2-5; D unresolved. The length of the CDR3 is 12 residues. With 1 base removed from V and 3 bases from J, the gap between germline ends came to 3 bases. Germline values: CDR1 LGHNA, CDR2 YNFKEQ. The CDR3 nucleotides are TGTGCCAGCAGCCAAGGGGAAGAGACCCAGTACTTC. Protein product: CASSQGEETQYF.

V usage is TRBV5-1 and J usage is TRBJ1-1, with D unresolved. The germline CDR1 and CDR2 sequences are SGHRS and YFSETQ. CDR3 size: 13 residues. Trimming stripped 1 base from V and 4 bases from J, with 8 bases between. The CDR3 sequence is CASSLRAGTEAFF. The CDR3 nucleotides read TGCGCCAGCAGCTTGCGGGCGGGCACTGAAGCTTTCTTT.

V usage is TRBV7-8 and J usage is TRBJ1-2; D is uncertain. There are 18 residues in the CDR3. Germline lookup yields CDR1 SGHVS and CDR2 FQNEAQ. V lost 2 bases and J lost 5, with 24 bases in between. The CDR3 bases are TGTGCCAGCAGCTTAAGCCGAGACTCCAAGGGATCGGCGTATGGCTACACCTTC. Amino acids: CASSLSRDSKGSAYGYTF.

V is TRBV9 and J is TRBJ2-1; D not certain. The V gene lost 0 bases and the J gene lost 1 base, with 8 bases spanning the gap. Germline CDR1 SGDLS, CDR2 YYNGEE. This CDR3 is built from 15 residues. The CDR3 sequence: CASSVASFSYNEQFF. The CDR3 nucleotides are TGTGCCAGCAGCGTAGCGAGCTTTTCCTACAATGAGCAGTTCTTC.

CDR3 protein: CASSLDPGPINEQFF. The DNA for the CDR3 is TGTGCCAGCAGCTTAGATCCGGGACCGATCAATGAGCAGTTCTTC. V is TRBV11-3 and J is TRBJ2-1; the D gene could be TRBD1 or TRBD2 (5 bases each). The germline gives CDR1 SGHNT, CDR2 YENEEA. The germline V and J ends were trimmed by 0 bases and 6 bases, with 12 bases remaining between them. CDR3 size: 15 residues.

CDR3 residues: CASSQDRRYEQYF. The DNA of the CDR3 is TGCGCCAGCAGCCAAGATCGCCGGTACGAGCAGTACTTC. This chain connects TRBV4-1 to TRBJ2-7, with D hard to call. Germline lookup yields CDR1 MGHRA and CDR2 YSYEKL. Trimming shortened V by 0 bases and J by 4 bases, and 7 bases separated the two germline ends. This CDR3 spans 13 amino acids.

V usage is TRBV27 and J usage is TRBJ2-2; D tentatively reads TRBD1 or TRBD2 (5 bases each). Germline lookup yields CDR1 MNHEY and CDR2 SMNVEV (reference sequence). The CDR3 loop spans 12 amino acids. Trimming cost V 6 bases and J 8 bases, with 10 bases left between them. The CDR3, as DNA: TGTGCCAGCAGACGTGGGGGAGGGGAGCTGTTTTTT. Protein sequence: CASRRGGGELFF.

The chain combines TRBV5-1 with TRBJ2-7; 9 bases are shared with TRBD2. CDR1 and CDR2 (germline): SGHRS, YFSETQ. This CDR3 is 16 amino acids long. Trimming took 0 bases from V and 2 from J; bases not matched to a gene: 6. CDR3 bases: TGCGCCAGCAGCTTGGCCAGCGGGGGGCCTACCTACGAGCAGTACTTC. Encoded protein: CASSLASGGPTYEQYF. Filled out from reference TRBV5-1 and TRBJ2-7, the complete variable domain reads KAGVTQTPRYLIKTRGQQVTLSCSPISGHRSVSWYQQTPGQGLQFLFEYFSETQRNKGNFPGRFSGRQFSNSRSEMNVSTLELGDSALYLCASSLASGGPTYEQYFGPGTRLTVT.

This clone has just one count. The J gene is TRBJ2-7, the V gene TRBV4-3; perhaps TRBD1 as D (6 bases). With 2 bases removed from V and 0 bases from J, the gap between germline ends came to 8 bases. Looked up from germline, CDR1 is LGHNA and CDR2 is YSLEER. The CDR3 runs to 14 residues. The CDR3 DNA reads TGCGCCAGCAGCCAAAGGACAGCCTCCTACGAGCAGTACTTC. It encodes CASSQRTASYEQYF.

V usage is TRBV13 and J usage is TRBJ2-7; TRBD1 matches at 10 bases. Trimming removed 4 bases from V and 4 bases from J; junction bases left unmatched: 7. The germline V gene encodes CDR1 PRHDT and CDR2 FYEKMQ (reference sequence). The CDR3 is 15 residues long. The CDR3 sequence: CASSSIRDRGYEQYF. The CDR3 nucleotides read TGTGCCAGCAGCTCTATCCGGGACAGGGGTTACGAGCAGTACTTC.

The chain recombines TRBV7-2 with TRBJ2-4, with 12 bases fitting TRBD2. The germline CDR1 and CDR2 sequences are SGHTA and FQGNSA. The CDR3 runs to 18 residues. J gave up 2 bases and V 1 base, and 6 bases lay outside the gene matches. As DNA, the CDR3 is TGTGCCAGCAGCTTAGGGACCGGGACTAGCGGGCCCAAAAACATTCAGTACTTC. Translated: CASSLGTGTSGPKNIQYF.

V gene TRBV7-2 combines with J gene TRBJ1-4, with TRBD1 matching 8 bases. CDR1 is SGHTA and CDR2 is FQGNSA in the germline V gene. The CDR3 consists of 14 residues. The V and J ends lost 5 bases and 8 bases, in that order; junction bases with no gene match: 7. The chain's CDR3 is CASSADRDWEKLFF. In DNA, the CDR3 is TGTGCCAGCAGCGCGGACAGGGACTGGGAAAAACTGTTTTTT.